Sequencing of this TCR beta chain was carried out in a study of blood T cells in healthy people across ages. Regarding the study as a whole: More naive CD4+ cells and higher diversity marked long-lived donors relative to aged donors.

PCR was performed a second time for 7 to 11 cycles using a sample-barcoded 5' primer and a J-beta primer mix. Each cDNA molecule received a tag from a template-switch adaptor that had 12 random nucleotides. MiXCR, applied by TCRdb to the 5' RACE reads, yields one record per CDR3 protein. The sample carries more than 600,000 distinct CDR3 sequences, 25% recorded once. The CDR3 consists of 16 residues. Germline trimming cut 1 base from V and 5 bases from J; bases unmatched to any gene: 6. Germline V gives CDR1 MGHDK, CDR2 SYGVNS. This clonotype has more than one count but fewer than ten. Its specificity is not known. In addition, the sample was reused for a study of T cells of mothers and their children. From that study: The authors found no persistent microchimeric T cell clones.

The sample taken for sequencing was blood. This chain joins TRBV25-1 and TRBJ1-4; TRBD1 aligns across 8 bases. The source is a boy aged 5 to 17 in good health. CDR3 protein: CASSELGTGVNEKLFF. In DNA form, the CDR3 reads TGTGCCAGCAGTGAATTGGGGACAGGAGTGAATGAAAAACTGTTTTTT.